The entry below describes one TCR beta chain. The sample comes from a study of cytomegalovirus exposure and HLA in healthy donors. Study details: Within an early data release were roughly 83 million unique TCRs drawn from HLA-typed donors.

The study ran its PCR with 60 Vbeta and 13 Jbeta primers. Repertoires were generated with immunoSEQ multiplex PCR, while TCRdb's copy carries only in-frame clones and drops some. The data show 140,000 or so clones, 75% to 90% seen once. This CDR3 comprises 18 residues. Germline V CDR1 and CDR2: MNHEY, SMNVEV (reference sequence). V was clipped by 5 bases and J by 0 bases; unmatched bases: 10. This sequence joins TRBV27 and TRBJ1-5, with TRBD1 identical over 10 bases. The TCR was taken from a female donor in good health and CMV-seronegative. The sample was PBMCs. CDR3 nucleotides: TGTGCCAGCAGTCCGCGACAGGGGGCTCGATATAGCAATCAGCCCCAGCATTTT. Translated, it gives CASSPRQGARYSNQPQHF.